These 12 T cell receptor beta chains were sequenced from one sample in a study of T cell changes during pregnancy in multiple sclerosis. Assay: immunoSEQ multiplex PCR; the TCRdb copy retains only in-frame clones and omits some. The sample lists approximately 44,000 clones; 91% were seen once. Sequencing used CD4+ T cells from peripheral blood mononuclear cells, obtained in the second trimester of pregnancy. Receptors were obtained from a female donor in good health, enrolled as a control in a pregnancy study.

The chain employs TRBV27 and TRBJ2-7, with TRBD1 identical over 8 bases. This CDR3 comprises 14 residues. CDR1 MNHEY and CDR2 SMNVEV come from the germline V gene (reference sequence). J gave up 4 bases and V 4 bases, and 6 bases lay outside the gene matches. The CDR3 loop is CASSSDRDLYEQYF. The CDR3 coding sequence is TGTGCCAGCAGTTCGGACAGGGATTTGTACGAGCAGTACTTC.

V and J are TRBV6-4 and TRBJ2-7, with 7 nucleotides matching TRBD2. Per the germline V gene, CDR1 is MRHNA and CDR2 is SNTAGT. There are 14 residues in the CDR3. Unmatched junction bases numbered 11, after V lost 7 bases and J lost 5 bases. The CDR3 sequence is CASTPTSMGNEQYF. For the CDR3, the DNA is TGTGCCAGCACACCGACTAGCATGGGGAACGAGCAGTACTTC.

This chain links TRBV18 with TRBJ1-2; 9 positions match TRBD1. With V trimmed by 6 bases and J by 3 bases, 17 bases remained unmatched. Germline CDR1 reads KGHSH; CDR2 reads LQKENI. There are 18 residues in the CDR3. The CDR3 DNA follows: TGTGCCAGCTCCCCTGCTCGGGGACAGGGTGAAGTCCACTATGGCTACACCTTC. It encodes CASSPARGQGEVHYGYTF.

The chain carries TRBV11-3 and TRBJ2-2; 12 positions match TRBD2. The CDR3 has 15 amino acids. CDR1 is SGHNT and CDR2 is YENEEA in the germline V gene. After removal of 6 bases from V and 8 bases from J, the junction contained 7 bases not matched to a gene. CDR3 sequence reads: CASRPRLAGVGELFF. The CDR3 coding sequence is TGTGCCAGCAGGCCGAGACTAGCGGGAGTAGGGGAGCTGTTTTTT.

J is TRBJ2-7 and V is TRBV5-1, with 8 bases fitting TRBD1. The CDR3 has 17 residues. Unmatched junction bases numbered 12, after V lost 0 bases and J lost 4 bases. Germline values: CDR1 SGHRS, CDR2 YFSETQ. This CDR3 reads CASSLDDRQGQAYEQYF. CDR3 sequence (DNA): TGCGCCAGCAGCTTGGACGATCGACAGGGGCAAGCGTACGAGCAGTACTTC.

The chain combines TRBV7-9 with TRBJ1-5, with 9 bases that match TRBD1. The CDR3 has 17 amino acids. Per germline, CDR1 SEHNR and CDR2 FQNEAQ (reference sequence). Trimming cost V 3 bases and J 1 base; bases outside gene matches: 7. The CDR3 reads CASSLGTGPPSNQPQHF. The CDR3 DNA follows: TGTGCCAGCAGCTTGGGGACAGGGCCCCCCAGCAATCAGCCCCAGCATTTT. The full variable domain, its missing parts supplied by reference TRBV7-9 and TRBJ1-5, is DTGVSQNPRHKITKRGQNVTFRCDPISEHNRLYWYRQTLGQGPEFLTYFQNEAQLEKSRLLSDRFSAERPKGSFSTLEIQRTEQGDSAMYLCASSLGTGPPSNQPQHFGDGTRLSIL.

Turning to this clone: It is unclear where the CDR3 begins or ends on the DNA, so no DNA is shown, and the CDR3 is as TCRdb lists it. V is TRBV28 and J is TRBJ1-2. The CDR3 is 11 amino acids long, termini counted. The germline CDR1 and CDR2 sequences are MDHEN and SYDVKM. CDR3 amino acids: CASSSSRGYTF.

The chain links TRBV7-2 to TRBJ1-6; D is unresolved. V gave up 3 bases and J gave up 18 bases, with 15 bases separating them. Germline V gene lookup returns CDR1 SGHTA and CDR2 FQGNSA. The CDR3 is made up of 12 amino acids. The CDR3 sequence is CASSFLGGMAHF. The CDR3 nucleotides read TGTGCCAGCAGCTTTCTCGGAGGTATGGCCCACTTT.

V gene TRBV7-2 combines with J gene TRBJ2-4; D is perhaps TRBD2 (6 bases). CDR3 length: 14 residues. V lost 2 bases to trimming and J lost 7 bases, with 12 bases between them. In germline, CDR1 is SGHTA, CDR2 FQGNSA. The CDR3 DNA reads TGTGCCAGCAGCTTATCGGGAGCGCCGAACATTCAGTACTTC. This codes for CASSLSGAPNIQYF.

V gene TRBV28 combines with J gene TRBJ2-7, with D possibly TRBD1 on 6 matching bases. This CDR3 is built from 13 residues. Germline CDR1 MDHEN, CDR2 SYDVKM. The V end lost 7 bases, the J end lost 6 bases, and 16 bases lay between the germline ends. CDR3 DNA: TGTGCCAGCACCGCAGGGGTGCCGAGCGAGCAGTACTTC. This encodes CASTAGVPSEQYF. The variable domain in full, completed from reference TRBV28 and TRBJ2-7, reads DVKVTQSSRYLVKRTGEKVFLECVQDMDHENMFWYRQDPGLGLRLIYFSYDVKMKEKGDIPEGYSVSREKKERFSLILESASTNQTSMYLCASTAGVPSEQYFGPGTRLTVT.

CDR3 protein: CASSPGLDGASPYF. In nucleotides, the CDR3 is TGTGCCAGCAGCCCAGGACTAGATGGAGCGTCCCCGTACTTC. J is TRBJ2-7 and V is TRBV7-8, with 7 positions matching TRBD2. CDR3 size: 14 residues. Germline assignment: CDR1 SGHVS and CDR2 FQNEAQ. V shed 5 bases, J shed 12 bases, and the junction held 16 bases outside the gene matches.

The V and J genes are TRBV5-1 and TRBJ2-1; 10 bases match TRBD2. V shed 4 bases, J shed 6 bases, and the junction held 16 bases outside the gene matches. This CDR3 contains 18 residues. In germline, CDR1 is SGHRS, CDR2 YFSETQ. CDR3 region: CASSVGSKSGGASNEQFF. The CDR3 coding sequence is TGCGCCAGCAGCGTCGGCTCGAAAAGCGGGGGGGCCTCCAATGAGCAGTTCTTC.